The rows below give T cell receptor beta chains drawn from one sample of a study of spatial heterogeneity in lung cancer. TCRdb ran MiXCR on the 5' RACE reads and lists one entry per CDR3 protein. The table includes 14,000 to 15,000 distinct CDR3 sequences, 11% detected once. This sample comprised PBMCs, obtained at surgery. These receptors were taken from a female donor with early-stage non-small cell lung cancer. The CDR3 runs from the conserved cysteine through the conserved F or W. A D gene is named only where the DNA matches it firmly. The size field is filled for only some rows; it gives once, few, many or a size class.

d_gene: TRBD1; v_gene: TRBV5-1; abundance: many; j_gene: TRBJ2-7; CDR3nt: TGCGCCAGCAGCTTACGGACAGGTTCCGACGAGCAGTACTTC; CDR3aa: CASSLRTGSDEQYF
d_gene: TRBD1; v_gene: TRBV19; abundance: few; j_gene: TRBJ1-1; CDR3nt: TGTGCCAGTACCGCGATGGACAGGGTTAGCACTGAAGCCTTCTTT; CDR3aa: CASTAMDRVSTEAFF
d_gene: TRBD1; v_gene: TRBV5-1; abundance: many; j_gene: TRBJ2-7; CDR3nt: TGCGCCAGCAGCGTTTCCGGGACAGGGGGCGCCGAGCAGTACTTC; CDR3aa: CASSVSGTGGAEQYF
d_gene: -; v_gene: TRBV19; abundance: -; j_gene: TRBJ1-2; CDR3nt: TGTGCCACCCGAGCGAGGGGAGGGAGTGGCTACACCTTC; CDR3aa: CATRARGGSGYTF
d_gene: -; v_gene: TRBV14; abundance: many; j_gene: TRBJ2-4; CDR3nt: TGTGCCAGCAGCCAAGAAGGCGAGTTAGACACAGACTCTGGGAGCATTCAGTACTTC; CDR3aa: CASSQEGELDTDSGSIQYF
d_gene: -; v_gene: TRBV7-9; abundance: many; j_gene: TRBJ1-2; CDR3nt: TGTGCCAGCAGCCGGACAGCGCAGGATGGCTACACCTTC; CDR3aa: CASSRTAQDGYTF
d_gene: -; v_gene: TRBV6-6; abundance: many; j_gene: TRBJ1-3; CDR3nt: TGTGCCAGCAGTTCCCCCGGGGGAAACACCATATATTTT; CDR3aa: CASSSPGGNTIYF
d_gene: -; v_gene: TRBV6-6; abundance: many; j_gene: TRBJ2-1; CDR3nt: TGTGCCAGCAAGAGGACAGATTACAATGAGCAGTTCTTC; CDR3aa: CASKRTDYNEQFF
d_gene: -; v_gene: TRBV6-1; abundance: -; j_gene: TRBJ2-7; CDR3nt: TGTGCCACAGACCGGGCACCTTACGAGCAGTACTTC; CDR3aa: CATDRAPYEQYF
d_gene: TRBD2; v_gene: TRBV10-3; abundance: many; j_gene: TRBJ2-2; CDR3nt: TGTGCCATCAGTGAGAGGTTAGCGGGGGACTCAGGCACCGGGGAGCTGTTTTTT; CDR3aa: CAISERLAGDSGTGELFF
d_gene: -; v_gene: TRBV28; abundance: few; j_gene: TRBJ2-3; CDR3nt: TGTGCCAGCAGTTTGGGCCCTACTAGGACACAGTATTTT; CDR3aa: CASSLGPTRTQYF
d_gene: -; v_gene: TRBV20-1; abundance: many; j_gene: TRBJ2-7; CDR3nt: TGCAGTGCTAGAGAGGGGGGGCGACTCTCCTACGAGCAGTACTTC; CDR3aa: CSAREGGRLSYEQYF
d_gene: -; v_gene: TRBV29-1; abundance: -; j_gene: TRBJ2-3; CDR3nt: TGCAGCGCTTCACAGGGAGGGACCACAGATACGCAGTATTTT; CDR3aa: CSASQGGTTDTQYF
d_gene: TRBD1; v_gene: TRBV5-6; abundance: medium-sized; j_gene: TRBJ1-1; CDR3nt: TGTGCCAGCAGCTTGGAGGGACAGGGGTACACTGAAGCTTTCTTT; CDR3aa: CASSLEGQGYTEAFF
d_gene: -; v_gene: TRBV5-6; abundance: many; j_gene: TRBJ1-1; CDR3nt: TGTGCCAGCAGCCACCCCCCGACCGTCTCGAGGAACACTGAAGCTTTCTTT; CDR3aa: CASSHPPTVSRNTEAFF
d_gene: TRBD1; v_gene: TRBV28; abundance: few; j_gene: TRBJ2-5; CDR3nt: TGTGCCAGCAGCCTCAGAAAGACAGGGACGACACAAGAGACCCAGTACTTC; CDR3aa: CASSLRKTGTTQETQYF
d_gene: TRBD1; v_gene: TRBV12-3/TRBV12-4; abundance: many; j_gene: TRBJ1-3; CDR3nt: TGTGCCACCAGTGTAGGGACAGCTGGAAACACCATATATTTT; CDR3aa: CATSVGTAGNTIYF
d_gene: TRBD1; v_gene: TRBV12-3/TRBV12-4; abundance: many; j_gene: TRBJ1-1; CDR3nt: TGTGCCAGCAGTTCCCTCACAGGGGGGACGAACACTGAAGCTTTCTTT; CDR3aa: CASSSLTGGTNTEAFF
d_gene: -; v_gene: TRBV12-2; abundance: many; j_gene: TRBJ2-2; CDR3nt: TGTGCAAGTCGCTTACAGGGGACTGACACCGGGGAGCTGTTTTTT; CDR3aa: CASRLQGTDTGELFF
d_gene: -; v_gene: TRBV5-1; abundance: -; j_gene: TRBJ2-1; CDR3nt: TGCGCCAGCAGCTTTGCTAATGAGCAGTTCTTC; CDR3aa: CASSFANEQFF
d_gene: -; v_gene: TRBV20-1; abundance: -; j_gene: TRBJ2-3; CDR3nt: TGCAGTGCGAAATATCAGAGCACAGATACGCAGTATTTT; CDR3aa: CSAKYQSTDTQYF
d_gene: -; v_gene: TRBV27; abundance: many; j_gene: TRBJ1-2; CDR3nt: TGTGCCAGCAGGTTCCTAGACACCCGATCTAACTATGGACTCACCTTC; CDR3aa: CASRFLDTRSNYGLTF
d_gene: -; v_gene: TRBV5-1; abundance: many; j_gene: TRBJ1-3; CDR3nt: TGCGCCAGCAGCTTGGGAGGCCCGAGGGATGGAAACACCATATATTTT; CDR3aa: CASSLGGPRDGNTIYF
d_gene: -; v_gene: TRBV5-6; abundance: many; j_gene: TRBJ2-1; CDR3nt: TGTGCCAGCTTGAAATCGGGACCACAATACAATGAGCAGTTCTTC; CDR3aa: CASLKSGPQYNEQFF
d_gene: -; v_gene: TRBV21-1; abundance: -; j_gene: TRBJ2-5; CDR3nt: TGTGCCAGCGGGGGGGCCGTTGAGACCCAGTACTTC; CDR3aa: CASGGAVETQYF
d_gene: TRBD2; v_gene: TRBV11-1; abundance: many; j_gene: TRBJ2-2; CDR3nt: TGTGCCAGCAGCCTAAGCGGGGCCGGGGAGCTGTTTTTT; CDR3aa: CASSLSGAGELFF
d_gene: TRBD2; v_gene: TRBV20-1; abundance: large; j_gene: TRBJ2-3; CDR3nt: TGCAGTGCTAGAGATTTTCTGGCGGGGGAGATAGATACGCAGTATTTT; CDR3aa: CSARDFLAGEIDTQYF
d_gene: -; v_gene: TRBV28; abundance: many; j_gene: TRBJ1-2; CDR3nt: TGTGCCAGCAGTTTATCGGGGGAACGTGGCTACACCTTC; CDR3aa: CASSLSGERGYTF
d_gene: -; v_gene: TRBV20-1; abundance: many; j_gene: TRBJ2-1; CDR3nt: TGCAGTGCTAGAGATTCTAGCGCCGAGCAGTTCTTC; CDR3aa: CSARDSSAEQFF
d_gene: -; v_gene: TRBV7-9; abundance: -; j_gene: TRBJ1-2; CDR3nt: TGTGCCAGCAGCGTAACCGGGACCTATGGCTACACCTTC; CDR3aa: CASSVTGTYGYTF
d_gene: -; v_gene: TRBV19; abundance: many; j_gene: TRBJ1-1; CDR3nt: TGTGCCAGTAGTCCCCAGTTCGGAGAAGCTTTCTTT; CDR3aa: CASSPQFGEAFF
d_gene: -; v_gene: TRBV12-3/TRBV12-4; abundance: many; j_gene: TRBJ1-4; CDR3nt: TGTGCCAGCAGCCCCTGGGGCGCAACTAATGAAAAACTGTTTTTT; CDR3aa: CASSPWGATNEKLFF
d_gene: -; v_gene: TRBV2; abundance: medium-sized; j_gene: TRBJ1-5; CDR3nt: TGTGCCGTGCGCCGGAATAGCAATCAGCCCCAGCATTTT; CDR3aa: CAVRRNSNQPQHF
d_gene: -; v_gene: TRBV6-2/TRBV6-3; abundance: many; j_gene: TRBJ1-5; CDR3nt: TGTGCCAGCAGTCCCATATGGGATGCCTGGACCCCTCAGCATAGCAATCAGCCCCAGCATTTT; CDR3aa: CASSPIWDAWTPQHSNQPQHF
d_gene: TRBD2; v_gene: TRBV10-2; abundance: many; j_gene: TRBJ2-3; CDR3nt: TGCGCCAGCGGGGGGGTCACAGATACGCAGTATTTT; CDR3aa: CASGGVTDTQYF
d_gene: -; v_gene: TRBV6-6; abundance: many; j_gene: TRBJ2-7; CDR3nt: TGTGCCAGCAGTTTCCCGGGACCCCCTCCATACGAGCAGTACTTC; CDR3aa: CASSFPGPPPYEQYF
d_gene: -; v_gene: TRBV5-5; abundance: few; j_gene: TRBJ2-1; CDR3nt: TGTGCCAGCAGACCCGTATCACGGAGCTCCTACAATGAGCAGTTCTTC; CDR3aa: CASRPVSRSSYNEQFF
d_gene: TRBD1; v_gene: TRBV29-1; abundance: many; j_gene: TRBJ2-3; CDR3nt: TGCAGCGTTGAGCCAGACAGGGTCGGGGATACGCAGTATTTT; CDR3aa: CSVEPDRVGDTQYF
d_gene: -; v_gene: TRBV7-9; abundance: -; j_gene: TRBJ1-2; CDR3nt: TGTGCCAGCAGCTACGGGGGAGGCTACACCTTC; CDR3aa: CASSYGGGYTF